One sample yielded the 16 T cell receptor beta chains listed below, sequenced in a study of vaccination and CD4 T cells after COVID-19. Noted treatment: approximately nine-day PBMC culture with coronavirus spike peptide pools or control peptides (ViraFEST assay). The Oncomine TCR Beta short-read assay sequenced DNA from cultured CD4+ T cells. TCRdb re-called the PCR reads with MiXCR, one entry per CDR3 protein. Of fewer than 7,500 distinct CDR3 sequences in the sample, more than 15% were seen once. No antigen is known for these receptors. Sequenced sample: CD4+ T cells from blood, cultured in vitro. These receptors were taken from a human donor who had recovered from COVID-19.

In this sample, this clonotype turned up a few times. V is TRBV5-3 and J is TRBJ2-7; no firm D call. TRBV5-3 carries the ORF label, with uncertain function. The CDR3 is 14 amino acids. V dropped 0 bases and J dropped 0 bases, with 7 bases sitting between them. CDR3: CARSLGLNSYEQYF. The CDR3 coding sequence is TGTGCCAGAAGCTTGGGGCTAAACTCCTACGAGCAGTACTTC.

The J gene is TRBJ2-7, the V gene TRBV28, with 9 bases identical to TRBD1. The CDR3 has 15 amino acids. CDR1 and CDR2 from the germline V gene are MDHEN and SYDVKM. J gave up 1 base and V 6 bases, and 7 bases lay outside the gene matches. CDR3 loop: CASSEPGQGSYEQYF. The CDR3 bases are TGTGCCAGCAGCGAACCGGGACAGGGTTCCTACGAGCAGTACTTC.

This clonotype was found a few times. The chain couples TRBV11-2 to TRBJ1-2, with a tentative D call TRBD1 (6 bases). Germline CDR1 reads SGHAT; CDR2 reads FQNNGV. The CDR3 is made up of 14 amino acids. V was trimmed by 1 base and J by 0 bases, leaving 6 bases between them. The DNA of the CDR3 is TGTGCCAGCAGCTTAGGGACAGCTAACTATGGCTACACCTTC. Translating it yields CASSLGTANYGYTF.

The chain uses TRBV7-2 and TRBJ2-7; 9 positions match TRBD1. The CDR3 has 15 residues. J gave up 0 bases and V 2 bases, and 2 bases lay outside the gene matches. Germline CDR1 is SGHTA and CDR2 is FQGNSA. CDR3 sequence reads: CASSLLGQGSYEQYF. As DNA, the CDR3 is TGTGCCAGCAGCTTACTGGGACAGGGCTCCTACGAGCAGTACTTC.

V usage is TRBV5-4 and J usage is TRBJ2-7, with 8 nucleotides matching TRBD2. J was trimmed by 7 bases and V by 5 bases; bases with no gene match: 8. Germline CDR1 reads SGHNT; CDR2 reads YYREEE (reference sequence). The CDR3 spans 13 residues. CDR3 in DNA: TGTGCCAGCAGTTTTCTCTCGGGGGGGGAGCAGTACTTC. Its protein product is CASSFLSGGEQYF.

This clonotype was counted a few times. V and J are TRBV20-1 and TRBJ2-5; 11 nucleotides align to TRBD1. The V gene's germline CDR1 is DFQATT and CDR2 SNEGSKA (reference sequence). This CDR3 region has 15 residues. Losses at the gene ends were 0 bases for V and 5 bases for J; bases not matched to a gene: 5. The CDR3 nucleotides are TGCAGTGCTAGAGATTGGGGACAGGGGGATGAGACCCAGTACTTC. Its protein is CSARDWGQGDETQYF.

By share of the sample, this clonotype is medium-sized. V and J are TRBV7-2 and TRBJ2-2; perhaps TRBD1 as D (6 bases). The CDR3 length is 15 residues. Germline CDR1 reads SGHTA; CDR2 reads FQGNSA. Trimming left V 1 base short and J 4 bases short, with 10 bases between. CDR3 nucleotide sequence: TGTGCCAGCAGCTTAGATGGCAGGGGCACCGGGGAGCTGTTTTTT. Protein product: CASSLDGRGTGELFF.

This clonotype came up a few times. The CDR3: CSAREGGGGGETQYF. DNA of the CDR3: TGCAGTGCTAGAGAGGGCGGCGGGGGAGGAGAGACCCAGTACTTC. The J gene is TRBJ2-5, the V gene TRBV20-1; TRBD2 agrees at 7 bases. V lost 0 bases to trimming and J lost 4 bases; unmatched junction nucleotides: 8. The CDR3 runs 15 residues. Germline CDR1 DFQATT, CDR2 SNEGSKA (reference sequence).

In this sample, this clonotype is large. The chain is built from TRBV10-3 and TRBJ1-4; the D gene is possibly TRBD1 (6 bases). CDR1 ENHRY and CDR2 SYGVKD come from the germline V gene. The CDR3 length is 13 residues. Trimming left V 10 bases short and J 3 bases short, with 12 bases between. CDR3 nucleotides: TGTGCCACTAGCGGGGGCTCTAATGAAAAACTGTTTTTT. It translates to CATSGGSNEKLFF.

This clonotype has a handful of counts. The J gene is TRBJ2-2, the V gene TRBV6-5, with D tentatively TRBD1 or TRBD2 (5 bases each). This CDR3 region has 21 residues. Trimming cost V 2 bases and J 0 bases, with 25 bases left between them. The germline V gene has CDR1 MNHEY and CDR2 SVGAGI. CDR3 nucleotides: TGTGCCAGCAGTTACCGCCCGCCCGGGACCAACTCAATAGCGAACACCGGGGAGCTGTTTTTT. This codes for CASSYRPPGTNSIANTGELFF.

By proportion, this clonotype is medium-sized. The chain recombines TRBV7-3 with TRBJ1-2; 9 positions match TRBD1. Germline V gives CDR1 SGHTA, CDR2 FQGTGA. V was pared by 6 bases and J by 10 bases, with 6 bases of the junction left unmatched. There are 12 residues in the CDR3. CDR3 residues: CASSTGGNDYTF. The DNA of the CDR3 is TGTGCCAGCAGTACAGGGGGCAATGACTACACCTTC.

The CDR3 reads CASSPSSEKLFF. The CDR3 DNA reads TGTGCCAGCAGTCCCTCTTCTGAAAAACTGTTTTTT. The rearrangement uses TRBV28 and TRBJ1-4; D is ambiguous. Germline-derived CDR1 and CDR2 are MDHEN and SYDVKM. Trimming removed 5 bases at V and 7 bases at J, with 8 bases between. The CDR3 loop spans 12 amino acids.

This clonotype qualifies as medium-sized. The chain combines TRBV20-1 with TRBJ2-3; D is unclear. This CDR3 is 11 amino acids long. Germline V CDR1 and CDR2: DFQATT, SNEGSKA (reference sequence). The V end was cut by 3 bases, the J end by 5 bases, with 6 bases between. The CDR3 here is CSASVGDTQYF. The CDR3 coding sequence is TGCAGTGCTAGTGTTGGAGATACGCAGTATTTT.

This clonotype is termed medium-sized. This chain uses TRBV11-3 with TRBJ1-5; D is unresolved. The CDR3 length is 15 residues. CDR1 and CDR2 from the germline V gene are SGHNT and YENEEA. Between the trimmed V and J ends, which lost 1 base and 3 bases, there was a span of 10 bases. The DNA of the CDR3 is TGTGCCAGCAGCTTAGGGGGTGGCTCCAATCAGCCCCAGCATTTT. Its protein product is CASSLGGGSNQPQHF.

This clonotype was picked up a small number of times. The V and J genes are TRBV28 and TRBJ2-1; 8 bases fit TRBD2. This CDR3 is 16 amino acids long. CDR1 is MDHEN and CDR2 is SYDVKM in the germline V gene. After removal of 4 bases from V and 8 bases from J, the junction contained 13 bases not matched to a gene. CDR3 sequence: CASSSPASGLDDEQFF. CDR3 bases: TGTGCCAGCAGTTCCCCTGCTAGCGGGCTAGACGATGAGCAGTTCTTC.

Written as DNA, the CDR3 is TGTGCCAGCTCCCCCCCCGGGGGGCCGGCCTACGAGCAGTACTTC. Its protein product is CASSPPGGPAYEQYF. The V call is TRBV18, the J call TRBJ2-7; D perhaps matches TRBD2 (7 bases). This CDR3 has 15 residues. Germline V gene sequence: CDR1 KGHSH, CDR2 LQKENI. V was trimmed by 6 bases and J by 2 bases, leaving 17 bases between them.